This is a list of T cell receptor beta chains from one sample in a study of shared clonotypes between healthy human individuals. Sequencing used immunoSEQ multiplex PCR; TCRdb keeps in-frame clones, though not all of them. This sample has around 2.5 million clones, with over 85% found just once. Material for sequencing was naive CD4+ T cells from PBMCs. The receptor set was obtained from a man younger than 35 in good health. Some clones in this sample may be carry-over from other donors' samples. The CDR3 runs from the conserved cysteine through the conserved F or W. A D gene is named only where the DNA matches it firmly. Clone size is not always given. Where it is, it says once, few, many or a class for expanded clones.

j_call,v_call,d_call,clone_size,cdr3_nt,cdr3_aa
TRBJ2-5,TRBV2,NA,NA,TGTGCCAGCAGCGGGACGCCAGGAGAGACCCAGTACTTC,CASSGTPGETQYF
TRBJ1-5,TRBV28,NA,NA,TGTGCCAGCAGTCCCGGTGGTGGCAATCAGCCCCAGCATTTT,CASSPGGGNQPQHF
TRBJ2-1,TRBV28,NA,NA,TGTGCCAGCACCCTTGGAGGAGGAGGAGTAAATGAGCAGTTCTTC,CASTLGGGGVNEQFF
TRBJ2-7,TRBV28,TRBD1,NA,TGTGCCAGCAGTTTCTACCGGGACAGGGCCTACGAGCAGTACTTC,CASSFYRDRAYEQYF
TRBJ2-1,TRBV9,TRBD2,NA,TGTGCCAGCAGCGGGGGAGCGGGGCCCGCCTACAATGAGCAGTTCTTC,CASSGGAGPAYNEQFF
TRBJ1-4,TRBV9,NA,NA,TGTGCCAGCAGCCCATCACAGGGAATTGATGAAAAACTGTTTTTT,CASSPSQGIDEKLFF
TRBJ2-4,TRBV5-1,TRBD1,NA,TGCGCCAGCAGCTTGTGGACAGGGACCAAAAACATTCAGTACTTC,CASSLWTGTKNIQYF
TRBJ2-5,TRBV19,NA,NA,TGTGCCAGTAGCTGGGGGGAGACCCAGTACTTC,CASSWGETQYF
TRBJ1-2,TRBV7-2,NA,NA,TGTGCCAGCAGCTTAGTTTCAGGGGCGGCTATGGGCTATGGCTACACCTTC,CASSLVSGAAMGYGYTF
TRBJ2-7,TRBV27,NA,NA,TGTGCCAGCAGTTTATCGGCCCAGGCGACGTCCACCTACGAGCAGTACTTC,CASSLSAQATSTYEQYF
TRBJ2-7,TRBV5-5,TRBD1,NA,TGTGCCAGCAGCCCCGGACAGGGACCGGGGGAGCAGTACTTC,CASSPGQGPGEQYF
TRBJ2-1,TRBV10-3,TRBD2,NA,TGTGCCATCAGTGAGTCGGCTAGCGGTTACTACAATGAGCAGTTCTTC,CAISESASGYYNEQFF
TRBJ1-3,TRBV11-1,NA,NA,TGTGCCAGCAGCCACGACCGATCCTCTGGAAACACCATATATTTT,CASSHDRSSGNTIYF
TRBJ1-2,TRBV7-2,NA,few,TGTGCCAGCAGCTTAGCGGTAGGGGATGGCTACACCTTC,CASSLAVGDGYTF
TRBJ1-6,TRBV7-3,TRBD1,NA,TGTGCCAGCAGCTCCGGGACAGGGGGCTCACCCCTCCACTTT,CASSSGTGGSPLHF
TRBJ2-1,TRBV19,TRBD2,NA,TGTGCCACTAGTCTAGCGGAGGATTACTACAATGAGCAGTTCTTC,CATSLAEDYYNEQFF
TRBJ2-5,TRBV6-6,NA,once,TGTGCCAGCAGTCGGATTCAAGAGACCCAGTACTTC,CASSRIQETQYF
TRBJ1-1,TRBV18,TRBD1,NA,TGTGCCAGCTCTCCTAACGGACAGGAGTTTGCTTTCTTT,CASSPNGQEFAFF
TRBJ2-7,TRBV11-2,TRBD2,NA,TGTGCCAGCAGTCGCCTTCCGACTAGCGGGGGCTACGAGCAGTACTTC,CASSRLPTSGGYEQYF
TRBJ1-2,TRBV27,NA,NA,TGTGCCAGCAGTTTAGCCCGCGGGGATGGCTACACCTTC,CASSLARGDGYTF
TRBJ1-3,TRBV11-3,NA,NA,TGTGCCAGCAGCTTAGAGACCGGAAACACCATATATTTT,CASSLETGNTIYF
TRBJ1-2,TRBV10-3,TRBD1,NA,TGTGCCATCAGTGCCTCGGGACAGGGTTGGGGCTACACCTTC,CAISASGQGWGYTF
TRBJ2-1,TRBV19,TRBD2,NA,TGTGCCAGTACCCCCCGGAGCGGGAGGGCCTCCTACAATGAGCAGTTCTTC,CASTPRSGRASYNEQFF
TRBJ2-1,TRBV11-3,NA,NA,TGTGCCAGCAGCTTAGGGCTCAATGAGCAGTTCTTC,CASSLGLNEQFF
TRBJ1-6,TRBV15,TRBD1,NA,TGTGCCACCAGCCTGGGACAGTATAATTCACCCCTCCACTTT,CATSLGQYNSPLHF
TRBJ2-1,TRBV5-1,TRBD2,NA,TGCGCCAGCAGCAGGGGGGGGACTAGCGGGACCCGGGCCTACAATGAGCAGTTCTTC,CASSRGGTSGTRAYNEQFF
TRBJ2-7,TRBV6-1,NA,NA,TGTGCCAGCAGTGAAGTGGGGGGTCTCGGGTACGAGCAGTACTTC,CASSEVGGLGYEQYF
TRBJ1-5,TRBV14,NA,few,TGTGCCAGCAGCCACACAGGGTACAATCAGCCCCAGCATTTT,CASSHTGYNQPQHF
TRBJ1-1,TRBV7-9,NA,NA,TGTGCCAGCAGCCCCGGCCGTTTGAACACTGAAGCTTTCTTT,CASSPGRLNTEAFF
TRBJ1-5,TRBV10-3,TRBD1,NA,TGTGCCAGCACCGGGACAGGGAGCAATCAGCCCCAGCATTTT,CASTGTGSNQPQHF
TRBJ1-5,TRBV9,NA,once,TGTGCCAGCAGCGCCGGCCAAGGGCAAAATCAGCCCCAGCATTTT,CASSAGQGQNQPQHF
TRBJ2-7,TRBV7-8,NA,NA,TGTGCCAGCAGCGCATTACAGGGTGTGCGCGACGAGCAGTACTTC,CASSALQGVRDEQYF
TRBJ1-2,TRBV6-4,NA,once,TGTGCCAGCAGTGATTCCAGATACAATTATGGCTACACCTTC,CASSDSRYNYGYTF
TRBJ1-1,TRBV9,TRBD1,few,TGTGCCAGCAGCTTCCGTGGGACAGGGGGCATCGGGGACACTGAAGCTTTCTTT,CASSFRGTGGIGDTEAFF
TRBJ2-2,TRBV5-1,NA,NA,TGCGCCAGCAGCACAGGGTTGAACACCGGGGAGCTGTTTTTT,CASSTGLNTGELFF
TRBJ2-1,TRBV5-1,NA,NA,TGCGCCAGCAGCTCCAGCACTTACTACAATGAGCAGTTCTTC,CASSSSTYYNEQFF
TRBJ1-1,TRBV7-9,NA,NA,TGTGCCAGCAGCTTGACCCGGGACACTGAAGCTTTCTTT,CASSLTRDTEAFF
TRBJ2-1,TRBV7-6,NA,once,TGTGCCAGCAGCTTAGCGGTTAGTAGCTCCTACAATGAGCAGTTCTTC,CASSLAVSSSYNEQFF
TRBJ2-5,TRBV9,NA,NA,TGTGCCAGCAGCGGAGGTAGCCTAGCGTCGTCCATAGAGACCCAGTACTTC,CASSGGSLASSIETQYF
TRBJ2-5,TRBV19,TRBD2,NA,TGTGCCAGTAGTATGGGCATAGCGGGACGTCGAGAGACCCAGTACTTC,CASSMGIAGRRETQYF
TRBJ1-2,TRBV7-9,TRBD1,NA,TGTGCCAGCAGCTTATCGGGACAGGGGGGATACGGCTACACCTTC,CASSLSGQGGYGYTF
TRBJ2-1,TRBV27,NA,NA,TGTGCCAGCAGTCCGTTAAGCGTATCGAGCTCCTACAATGAGCAGTTCTTC,CASSPLSVSSSYNEQFF
TRBJ1-2,TRBV10-3,NA,NA,TGTGCCATCACGATGGACGACTTAGTAGGGGACACTAAAGGCTACACCTTC,CAITMDDLVGDTKGYTF
TRBJ1-1,TRBV7-2,NA,NA,TGTGCCAGCAGCTTTCAGGGGACTGAAGCTTTCTTT,CASSFQGTEAFF
TRBJ1-5,TRBV28,TRBD1,NA,TGTGCCAGCAGTAGACGGACAGGGGGCAATCAGCCCCAGCATTTT,CASSRRTGGNQPQHF
TRBJ2-3,TRBV2,NA,NA,TGTGCCAGCAGGCGGACTACCTCAAACACAGATACGCAGTATTTT,CASRRTTSNTDTQYF
TRBJ1-4,TRBV7-9,NA,NA,TGTGCCAGCAGCTTAGGGCAGGGCCAGTCTGAAAAACTGTTTTTT,CASSLGQGQSEKLFF
TRBJ1-6,TRBV4-2,TRBD1,NA,TGTGCCAGCAGTACCTCGACAGGGGGCAATTCACCCCTCCACTTT,CASSTSTGGNSPLHF
TRBJ1-3,TRBV5-4,TRBD1,once,TGTGCCAGCAGCTTGGAGGGGGCTAATGGAAACACCATATATTTT,CASSLEGANGNTIYF